This T cell receptor (beta chain) is from a study of blood T cell repertoires in COVID-19. For the study at large: The study drew acute and convalescent COVID-19 samples from the United States, Italy and Spain. The cDNA or gDNA used as material had been derived from T cells, B-cell-depleted T cells, or PBMCs.

Source study methods: Reference gene primers were amplified, and this amplification served to estimate nucleated cell counts. The protocol was immunoSEQ multiplex PCR, while the TCRdb copy is restricted to in-frame clones and leaves out a portion. The V and J calls and clone size are taken from that table; D and trimming were inferred from the DNA. The repertoire has a few hundred thousand clones, over 80% of them found once; the top ten carry 10% to 13%. Enrollment of patients from Seattle took place during active infection, with longitudinal follow-up. There are 12 residues in the CDR3. The V and J ends lost 6 bases and 7 bases respectively, with 12 bases between them. Per the germline V gene, CDR1 is MNHEY and CDR2 is SMNVEV (reference sequence).

The V call is TRBV27, the J call TRBJ1-1; D perhaps matches TRBD1 (6 bases). The sequenced sample consisted of peripheral blood. The clonotype comes from a woman between 70 and 85 years old with COVID-19, enrolled during active disease. The CDR3 coding sequence is TGTGCCAGCAGCAGCGGACAGAATGAAGCTTTCTTT. This gives the protein CASSSGQNEAFF.